Listed below are T cell receptor beta chains from one sample, sequenced in a study of CD8 T cells in Susac syndrome. Each CDR3 protein gets one entry after TCRdb re-called the immunoSEQ multiplex PCR reads with MiXCR. The top ten clones hold over 0.35% of a sample with about 85,000 distinct CDR3 sequences, approximately 95% of them seen once. Sequencing input: CD8+ T cells from PBMCs. The receptors shown here come from a human donor with Susac syndrome. CDR3s leave out the opening cysteine and the closing phenylalanine or tryptophan. A D gene is named only where the DNA matches it firmly.

v_call	d_call	j_call	cdr3_length	cdr3_aa
TRBV4-1	.	TRBJ2-5	13	ASSQWGGIQETQY
TRBV7-7	.	TRBJ2-1	13	ASSLVVSSYNEQF
TRBV25-1	TRBD2	TRBJ2-3	17	ASSPLSGGEREGTDTQY
TRBV5-6	.	TRBJ2-7	10	ASSFGPKEQY
TRBV14	.	TRBJ2-7	11	ASSQVLLGEQY
TRBV28	TRBD1	TRBJ1-5	14	ASRNVHRGPGQPQH
TRBV30	.	TRBJ1-1	12	AWSVPGDRTEAF
TRBV29-1	.	TRBJ2-1	12	SVESGRGGNEQF
TRBV6-5	TRBD1	TRBJ1-2	12	ASSFGQGDYGYT
TRBV29-1	.	TRBJ1-1	9	SVEEGGGPF
TRBV27	.	TRBJ2-5	11	ASSPAGAETQY
TRBV20-1	.	TRBJ1-1	12	SASAPHRNTEAF
TRBV14	.	TRBJ2-7	12	ASSPVGFSYEQY
TRBV9	.	TRBJ1-2	12	ASSVDDNPNGYT
TRBV5-4	.	TRBJ1-2	12	ASSAGQFNYGYT
TRBV19	TRBD2	TRBJ2-1	13	ASSILAGVGNEQF
TRBV2	TRBD2	TRBJ2-1	11	ASILAANNEQF
TRBV5-4	.	TRBJ2-1	12	ASRYMTDYNEQF
TRBV5-1	TRBD2	TRBJ2-3	18	ASSLNGGRLAGINTDTQY
TRBV29-1	.	TRBJ2-2	10	SVGTNTGELF
TRBV27	.	TRBJ2-1	12	ASSLGFIYNEQF
TRBV6-5	TRBD1	TRBJ2-5	10	ASSWDSETQY
TRBV27	.	TRBJ2-4	11	ASSLTPLNIQY
TRBV6-5	TRBD2	TRBJ2-1	13	ASSYLAGGTNEQF
TRBV15	.	TRBJ2-1	10	ATSRGGNEQF
TRBV20-1	.	TRBJ2-7	13	SARAANEGFYEQY
TRBV6-5	.	TRBJ1-4	11	ASRERGSEKLF
TRBV30	.	TRBJ2-1	10	AWARLEAEQF
TRBV20-1	.	TRBJ2-7	10	SAREAPYEQY
TRBV12-3/TRBV12-4	TRBD2	TRBJ2-5	13	ASADEASGSKTQY
TRBV7-9	.	TRBJ2-5	8	ASRGETQY
TRBV9	.	TRBJ1-5	13	ASSEGGVPNQPQH
TRBV9	TRBD2	TRBJ2-2	14	ASSPGTSGRVGELF
TRBV4-3	.	TRBJ1-2	12	ASSQDRGLGGYT
TRBV9	.	TRBJ1-2	11	ASSGGGEYGYT
TRBV6-5	TRBD1	TRBJ2-7	15	ASSYPPGQGFENEQY
TRBV20-1	.	TRBJ2-2	13	SASRTKTNTGELF
TRBV5-1	TRBD2	TRBJ2-2	15	ANSLGDLAGTSGELF
TRBV25-1	.	TRBJ2-7	11	ASSLPGSDEQY
TRBV7-9	TRBD1	TRBJ1-1	13	ASSPPDRVGTEAF